The 27 T cell receptor beta chains in this list originate from one sample, sequenced in a study of blood T cell repertoires in COVID-19. Profiling relied on immunoSEQ multiplex PCR, and the TCRdb table lists in-frame clones only, not all of them. The sample lists roughly 180,000 clones; around 87% were seen once. The sample was peripheral blood. All receptors come from a woman aged 25 to 39 with active or convalescent COVID-19.

The V call is TRBV11-3, the J call TRBJ2-1, with 7 bases aligning to TRBD2. With 5 bases clipped from V and 1 base from J, the junction kept 5 bases outside the gene matches. Per germline, CDR1 SGHNT and CDR2 YENEEA. CDR3 length: 15 amino acids. The CDR3 DNA reads TGTGCCAGCAGCCTTCAGCGGGGATCCTACAATGAGCAGTTCTTC. This sequence encodes CASSLQRGSYNEQFF.

This clone was seen just once. The junction departs from germline at one end; a sequencing error may be responsible. The V gene is TRBV10-1, the J gene TRBJ2-5, with TRBD2 matching 8 bases. This CDR3 has 17 amino acids. Germline-derived CDR1 and CDR2 are WNHNN and SYGVQD (reference sequence). The CDR3 nucleotides read TGCGCCAGCTGTGAGTCGGGAGGCGGCGGGGGGCTGGAGACCCAGTACTTC. This encodes CASCESGGGGGLETQYF.

The table lists this clone with a count of one. This sequence joins TRBV9 and TRBJ2-7; TRBD2 is a possible D gene (5 bases). Germline V gene sequence: CDR1 SGDLS, CDR2 YYNGEE. The ends were cut back, 3 bases at V and 2 bases at J, with 12 bases in the middle. The CDR3 is made up of 14 amino acids. Written as DNA, the CDR3 is TGTGCCAGCAGCGCAACGACTAACACCTACGAGCAGTACTTC. Its protein is CASSATTNTYEQYF.

The gene calls are TRBV2 and TRBJ1-3; 10 bases fit TRBD1. J lost 2 bases, V lost 6 bases, and 4 bases had no gene match. There are 15 residues in the CDR3. In germline, CDR1 is SNHLY, CDR2 FYNNEI. CDR3 nucleotides: TGTGCCAGCAGCCCCGGGACAGGGGCTGGAAACACCATATATTTT. It encodes CASSPGTGAGNTIYF.

V gene TRBV6-2 or TRBV6-3 combines with J gene TRBJ2-3; D is uncertain. CDR1 and CDR2 from the germline V gene are MNHEY and SVGEGT. The ends were cut back, 2 bases at V and 2 bases at J, with 5 bases in the middle. This CDR3 is 13 amino acids long. CDR3: CASSYRVTDTQYF. The CDR3 DNA reads as TGTGCCAGCAGTTACCGGGTCACAGATACGCAGTATTTT.

The chain employs TRBV19 and TRBJ2-7; tentative D call: TRBD1 (6 bases). Germline V lookup: CDR1 LNHDA, CDR2 SQIVND (reference sequence). V lost 3 bases and J 2 bases, leaving 14 bases between the germline ends. The CDR3 extends over 15 amino acids. CDR3 amino acids: CASSIRHRATYEQYF. The CDR3 DNA sequence: TGTGCCAGTAGTATCCGCCACAGGGCTACCTACGAGCAGTACTTC.

V usage is TRBV28 and J usage is TRBJ1-3, with D tentatively TRBD1 (5 bases). Germline lookup yields CDR1 MDHEN and CDR2 SYDVKM. The V end lost 5 bases, the J end lost 0 bases, and 14 bases lay between the germline ends. CDR3 length: 16 amino acids. CDR3 amino acids: CASSLPITGSGNTIYF. CDR3 coding DNA: TGTGCCAGCAGTCTCCCGATTACAGGCTCTGGAAACACCATATATTTT.

This chain joins TRBV3-1 (or the pseudogene TRBV3-2) and TRBJ2-2; D unresolved. The CDR3 covers 14 residues. The ends were cut back, 4 bases at V and 4 bases at J, with 10 bases in the middle. Germline values: CDR1 LGHDT, CDR2 YNNKEL (reference sequence). CDR3 nucleotide sequence: TGTGCCAGCAGCCTTCGAGGAGTCACCGGGGAGCTGTTTTTT. This sequence encodes CASSLRGVTGELFF.

The V call is TRBV3-1 (or the pseudogene TRBV3-2), the J call TRBJ2-1; the D gene is possibly TRBD1 (5 bases). CDR1 is LGHDT, CDR2 YNNKEL, per germline (reference sequence). Trimming removed 4 bases from V and 3 bases from J, with 10 bases in between. The CDR3 contains 14 residues. The DNA for the CDR3 is TGTGCCAGCAGCCGACAGATCTTCTACAATGAGCAGTTCTTC. Translation: CASSRQIFYNEQFF.

V gene TRBV5-6 combines with J gene TRBJ2-3; 7 bases match TRBD1. V dropped 2 bases and J dropped 0; count of bases not matched to a gene: 6. Germline-derived CDR1 and CDR2 are SGHDT and YYEEEE. The CDR3 sequence is 16 residues long. The CDR3 region has the DNA TGTGCCAGCAGCTTTCAAGGGGGCCCCAGCACAGATACGCAGTATTTT. Protein: CASSFQGGPSTDTQYF.

The chain links TRBV19 to TRBJ1-1; TRBD1 might be the D (6 bases). Trimming shortened V by 3 bases and J by 1 base, and 9 bases separated the two germline ends. Germline lookup yields CDR1 LNHDA and CDR2 SQIVND (reference sequence). The CDR3 length is 14 residues. The CDR3 bases are TGTGCCAGTAGTATGGGGGGGCAGAACACTGAAGCTTTCTTT. As protein: CASSMGGQNTEAFF.

The chain employs TRBV6-1 and TRBJ2-2, with TRBD1 identical over 7 bases. CDR1 is MNHNS, CDR2 SASEGT, per germline. With V trimmed by 4 bases and J by 1 base, 6 bases remained unmatched. CDR3 length: 16 residues. CDR3 coding DNA: TGTGCCAGCAGTGGTAGGACAGGAAAGAACACCGGGGAGCTGTTTTTT. Translated, it gives CASSGRTGKNTGELFF.

J is TRBJ2-3 and V is TRBV6-6, with 10 bases aligning to TRBD2. Trimming took 9 bases from V and 4 from J; bases not matched to a gene: 10. This CDR3 region has 15 residues. Germline assignment: CDR1 MNHNY and CDR2 SVGAGI (reference sequence). In nucleotides, the CDR3 is TGTGCCAGTATAAAGCGGGAGGGCCAATCAGATACGCAGTATTTT. Translation gives CASIKREGQSDTQYF.

The chain links TRBV19 to TRBJ2-7, with 7 positions matching TRBD1. From germline, CDR1 is LNHDA and CDR2 SQIVND (reference sequence). The V gene end was trimmed by 2 bases and the J gene end by 4 bases; junction bases not matched to a gene: 2. The CDR3 has 13 residues. The CDR3 DNA reads TGTGCCAGTAGTATAACGACAGGGTACGAGCAGTACTTC. Amino acid sequence: CASSITTGYEQYF.

The V call is TRBV6-6, the J call TRBJ1-5; D possibly corresponds to TRBD1 (6 bases). V lost 6 bases, J lost 4 bases, and 10 bases lay in between. The germline gives CDR1 MNHNY, CDR2 SVGAGI (reference sequence). The CDR3 is made up of 13 amino acids. The CDR3 sequence: CASRTGSNQPQHF. DNA of the CDR3: TGTGCCAGCAGAACAGGGTCTAATCAGCCCCAGCATTTT.

The V call is TRBV4-1, the J call TRBJ2-1, with D tentatively TRBD2 (6 bases). The CDR3 runs to 16 residues. Trimming removed 1 base from V and 9 bases from J, with 19 bases in between. The germline gives CDR1 MGHRA, CDR2 YSYEKL. This CDR3 reads CASSQVPGALRGEQFF. Here the CDR3 DNA reads TGCGCCAGCAGCCAAGTTCCGGGAGCCCTCCGGGGTGAGCAGTTCTTC.

The CDR3 reads CASSLSELRGYTF. CDR3 nucleotides: TGTGCCAGCAGCCTGAGCGAACTCCGTGGCTACACCTTC. The gene calls are TRBV7-9 and TRBJ1-2; D remains unclear. Germline V CDR1 and CDR2: SEHNR, FQNEAQ (reference sequence). The CDR3 is made up of 13 amino acids. Trimming shortened V by 5 bases and J by 7 bases, and 14 bases separated the two germline ends. The full variable domain, in which reference TRBV7-9 and TRBJ1-2 provide the parts outside the CDR3, is DTGVSQNPRHKITKRGQNVTFRCDPISEHNRLYWYRQTLGQGPEFLTYFQNEAQLEKSRLLSDRFSAERPKGSFSTLEIQRTEQGDSAMYLCASSLSELRGYTFGSGTRLTVV.

The chain has TRBV5-4 and TRBJ1-6, with TRBD1 identical over 8 bases. CDR3 size: 14 residues. Germline CDR1 SGHNT, CDR2 YYREEE (reference sequence). After removal of 4 bases from V and 9 bases from J, the junction contained 6 bases not matched to a gene. The CDR3 reads CASSPGQGGSPLHF. The CDR3 DNA follows: TGTGCCAGCAGCCCCGGACAGGGTGGTTCACCCCTCCACTTT.

On this clone itself: A much larger clone differs by one base, so this may be a read error. This rearrangement joins TRBV11-2 to TRBJ2-7; weak D call: TRBD2 (5 bases). Trimming stripped 3 bases from V and 7 bases from J, with 7 bases between. The CDR3 spans 11 residues. Germline assignment: CDR1 SGHAT and CDR2 FQNNGV. CDR3: CASSLREEQYF. The DNA of the CDR3 is TGTGCCAGCAGCTTGAGGGAGGAGCAGTACTTC.

DNA for the CDR3: TGCGCCAGCAGCACGCAGGGGGGATCCGAGACCCAGTACTTC. Amino acid sequence: CASSTQGGSETQYF. The chain is built from TRBV5-1 and TRBJ2-5; perhaps TRBD1 as D (7 bases). This CDR3 has 14 amino acids. V shed 4 bases and J shed 5 bases, with 15 bases lying between them. Germline loops: CDR1 SGHRS, CDR2 YFSETQ.

The CDR3 sequence is CASSRREAVQETQYF. The CDR3 bases are TGTGCCAGCAGCCGTCGAGAGGCGGTCCAAGAGACCCAGTACTTC. The rearrangement joins TRBV3-1 (or the pseudogene TRBV3-2) to TRBJ2-5; D remains unclear. The germline V gene has CDR1 LGHDT and CDR2 YNNKEL (reference sequence). The CDR3 is 15 residues long. V was clipped by 4 bases and J by 1 base, with 13 bases between them.

The chain combines TRBV7-8 with TRBJ1-2, with D possibly TRBD1 on 5 matching bases. With 0 bases removed from V and 7 bases from J, the gap between germline ends came to 9 bases. The CDR3 contains 13 residues. Per the germline V gene, CDR1 is SGHVS and CDR2 is FQNEAQ. The CDR3 nucleotides read TGTGCCAGCAGCTTAGCGACGGGGGGTGGCTACACCTTC. It codes for CASSLATGGGYTF.

The chain combines TRBV15 with TRBJ1-4, with D maybe TRBD1 (5 bases). The V end was cut by 0 bases, the J end by 8 bases, with 10 bases between. CDR3 length equals 14 residues. Germline V gene sequence: CDR1 LNHNV, CDR2 YYDKDF (reference sequence). The CDR3 is CATSRDWGGEKLFF. In DNA, the CDR3 is TGTGCCACCAGCAGAGACTGGGGGGGAGAAAAACTGTTTTTT.

The V and J genes are TRBV3-1 (or the pseudogene TRBV3-2) and TRBJ1-1; 11 nucleotides agree with TRBD1. The CDR3 is 17 amino acids. From germline, CDR1 is LGHDT and CDR2 YNNKEL (reference sequence). The V and J ends lost 0 bases and 5 bases, in that order; junction bases with no gene match: 8. This CDR3 reads CASSQDRDRGEVTEAFF. The CDR3 DNA reads TGTGCCAGCAGCCAAGATAGGGACAGGGGGGAGGTTACTGAAGCTTTCTTT.

This chain joins TRBV5-6 and TRBJ2-1; 7 bases fit TRBD1. The V gene's germline CDR1 is SGHDT and CDR2 YYEEEE. The CDR3 has 15 amino acids. J was trimmed by 2 bases and V by 0 bases; bases with no gene match: 2. For the CDR3, the DNA is TGTGCCAGCAGCTTGGGGGACAGAGCCTACAATGAGCAGTTCTTC. Residues: CASSLGDRAYNEQFF. Full variable domain (remainder filled in from reference TRBV5-6 and TRBJ2-1): DAGVTQSPTHLIKTRGQQVTLRCSPKSGHDTVSWYQQALGQGPQFIFQYYEEEERQRGNFPDRFSGHQFPNYSSELNVNALLLGDSALYLCASSLGDRAYNEQFFGPGTRLTVL.

The J gene is TRBJ2-1, the V gene TRBV3-1 (or the pseudogene TRBV3-2); 10 nucleotides align to TRBD2. The CDR3 spans 16 residues. Trimming took 0 bases from V and 9 from J; bases not matched to a gene: 8. Germline values: CDR1 LGHDT, CDR2 YNNKEL (reference sequence). The CDR3 nucleotides read TGTGCCAGCAGCCAAGATCGTCTAGCGGGGGAGGGTGAGCAGTTCTTC. This sequence encodes CASSQDRLAGEGEQFF.

This clone was counted a few times. V is TRBV2 and J is TRBJ2-2, with 7 bases fitting TRBD1. The CDR3 has 14 residues. The germline gives CDR1 SNHLY, CDR2 FYNNEI. Germline trimming cut 7 bases from V and 4 bases from J; bases unmatched to any gene: 6. This CDR3 is CASIRDSLTGELFF. Written as DNA, the CDR3 is TGTGCCAGCATCCGGGACAGTCTCACCGGGGAGCTGTTTTTT.